This T cell receptor beta chain is from a study of blood T cell repertoires in COVID-19. Study-level information: The United States, Italy and Spain were the sources of the acute and convalescent COVID-19 samples.

As handled by the study authors: From reference gene primer amplification, estimates of nucleated cell counts were derived. Only in-frame clones appear in the TCRdb table, and some are missing; sequencing was by immunoSEQ multiplex PCR. The V and J calls and the clone size are those of that table, but D and trimming were determined from the DNA. Altogether some 150,000 clones are present, 70% to 90% being singletons, with the ten largest covering 6.5% to 9.5%. While infection was still active, Seattle patients were enrolled and then followed longitudinally. Material: peripheral blood. This TCR derives from a woman aged 55-75 years with COVID-19, enrolled during active disease.

The CDR3 protein is CASSSGQGDKAEAFF. DNA for the CDR3: TGTGCCAGCAGCTCCGGACAGGGGGATAAAGCTGAAGCTTTCTTT. J is TRBJ1-1 and V is TRBV6-6; 10 bases are shared with TRBD1. The CDR3 contains 15 residues. The J segment lost 6 bases and the V segment lost 6 bases, leaving 10 bases of the junction unmatched. Germline CDR1 and CDR2: MNHNY and SVGAGI (reference sequence).